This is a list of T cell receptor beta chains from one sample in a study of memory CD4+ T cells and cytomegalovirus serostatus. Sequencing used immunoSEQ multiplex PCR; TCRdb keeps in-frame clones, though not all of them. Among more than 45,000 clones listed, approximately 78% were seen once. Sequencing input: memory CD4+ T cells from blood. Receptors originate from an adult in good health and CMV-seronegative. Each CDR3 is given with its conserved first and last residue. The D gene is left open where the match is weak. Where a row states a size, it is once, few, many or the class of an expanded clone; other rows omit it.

CDR3 protein: CASSSLPNTEAFF; CDR3 DNA: TGTGCCAGCAGCTCGCTCCCGAACACTGAAGCTTTCTTT; clone size: NA; V gene: TRBV11-2; J gene: TRBJ1-1; D gene: NA
CDR3 protein: CAWSVTSGGNIQRIRNEQFF; CDR3 DNA: TGTGCCTGGAGTGTTACTTCAGGGGGGAATATACAAAGGATCCGCAATGAGCAGTTCTTC; clone size: once; V gene: TRBV30; J gene: TRBJ2-1; D gene: NA
CDR3 protein: CASSQDWSGNTIYF; CDR3 DNA: TGTGCCAGCAGCCAAGATTGGTCTGGAAACACCATATATTTT; clone size: NA; V gene: TRBV14; J gene: TRBJ1-3; D gene: NA
CDR3 protein: CASRGSGETEAFF; CDR3 DNA: TGTGCCAGCAGGGGATCCGGAGAGACTGAAGCTTTCTTT; clone size: once; V gene: TRBV27; J gene: TRBJ1-1; D gene: NA
CDR3 protein: CASSLLGVSGANVLTF; CDR3 DNA: TGTGCCAGCAGCTTACTCGGAGTCTCTGGGGCCAACGTCCTGACTTTC; clone size: NA; V gene: TRBV7-6; J gene: TRBJ2-6; D gene: NA
CDR3 protein: CASSPVGSNQPQHF; CDR3 DNA: TGTGCCAGCAGCCCAGTCGGTAGCAATCAGCCCCAGCATTTT; clone size: NA; V gene: TRBV27; J gene: TRBJ1-5; D gene: NA
CDR3 protein: CASSLEGLGGKNIQYF; CDR3 DNA: TGCGCCAGCAGCTTGGAGGGGCTGGGGGGCAAAAACATTCAGTACTTC; clone size: few; V gene: TRBV5-1; J gene: TRBJ2-4; D gene: NA
CDR3 protein: CASSQLSGTHEQYF; CDR3 DNA: TGCGCCAGCAGCCAATTGTCGGGGACCCACGAGCAGTACTTC; clone size: NA; V gene: TRBV4-3; J gene: TRBJ2-7; D gene: NA
CDR3 protein: CASTLRGGQPYEQYF; CDR3 DNA: TGTGCCAGCACCCTTCGAGGGGGGCAACCCTACGAGCAGTACTTC; clone size: NA; V gene: TRBV11-3; J gene: TRBJ2-7; D gene: NA
CDR3 protein: CASSPGLAGGGFF; CDR3 DNA: TGTGCCAGCAGCCCCGGACTAGCGGGTGGGGGGTTCTTC; clone size: once; V gene: TRBV7-9; J gene: TRBJ2-1; D gene: TRBD2
CDR3 protein: CAWSVNEKLFF; CDR3 DNA: TGTGCCTGGAGTGTAAATGAAAAACTGTTTTTT; clone size: NA; V gene: TRBV30; J gene: TRBJ1-4; D gene: NA
CDR3 protein: CASSREGGVSYNEQFF; CDR3 DNA: TGTGCCAGCAGCCGCGAAGGGGGAGTGTCCTACAATGAGCAGTTCTTC; clone size: NA; V gene: TRBV7-2; J gene: TRBJ2-1; D gene: NA
CDR3 protein: CASSPTWAGDRNEQFF; CDR3 DNA: TGTGCCAGCAGCCCTACTTGGGCAGGGGATAGGAATGAGCAGTTCTTC; clone size: NA; V gene: TRBV7-3; J gene: TRBJ2-1; D gene: NA
CDR3 protein: CASSLKYGIDGDTQYF; CDR3 DNA: TGTGCCAGCAGCCTTAAGTACGGTATTGATGGGGATACGCAGTATTTT; clone size: NA; V gene: TRBV14; J gene: TRBJ2-3; D gene: NA
CDR3 protein: CASSIVRPGGAYGYTF; CDR3 DNA: TGTGCCAGTAGTATAGTACGACCGGGGGGCGCTTATGGCTACACCTTC; clone size: NA; V gene: TRBV19; J gene: TRBJ1-2; D gene: NA
CDR3 protein: CASSRRAGTGELFF; CDR3 DNA: TGTGCCAGCAGCAGGAGAGCGGGCACCGGGGAGCTGTTTTTT; clone size: NA; V gene: TRBV5-8; J gene: TRBJ2-2; D gene: NA
CDR3 protein: CASRSNTGELFF; CDR3 DNA: TGTGCCAGCAGGAGTAACACCGGGGAGCTGTTTTTT; clone size: NA; V gene: TRBV6-1; J gene: TRBJ2-2; D gene: NA
CDR3 protein: CASSLALGVNEQFF; CDR3 DNA: TGCGCCAGCAGCTTGGCCTTAGGGGTTAATGAGCAGTTCTTC; clone size: NA; V gene: TRBV5-1; J gene: TRBJ2-1; D gene: NA
CDR3 protein: CASSEWEKAYF; CDR3 DNA: TGTGCCAGCAGTGAATGGGAAAAAGCGTACTTC; clone size: NA; V gene: TRBV2; J gene: TRBJ2-7; D gene: NA
CDR3 protein: CASSERGLNTEAFF; CDR3 DNA: TGTGCCAGCAGTGAGAGGGGACTGAACACTGAAGCTTTCTTT; clone size: NA; V gene: TRBV6-5; J gene: TRBJ1-1; D gene: NA
CDR3 protein: CASSPQGGQPQHF; CDR3 DNA: TGCGCCAGCAGTCCCCAGGGGGGTCAGCCCCAGCATTTT; clone size: NA; V gene: TRBV10-2; J gene: TRBJ1-5; D gene: TRBD1
CDR3 protein: CASSRRGGQSTNEKLFF; CDR3 DNA: TGTGCCAGCAGCCGGAGGGGTGGACAATCAACTAATGAAAAACTGTTTTTT; clone size: NA; V gene: TRBV7-2; J gene: TRBJ1-4; D gene: NA
CDR3 protein: CASSSGGTGRNEQFF; CDR3 DNA: TGTGCCAGCAGCTCAGGGGGGACAGGGAGAAATGAGCAGTTCTTC; clone size: NA; V gene: TRBV7-7; J gene: TRBJ2-1; D gene: TRBD1
CDR3 protein: CASSPEGETYNEQFF; CDR3 DNA: TGTGCCAGCAGCCCAGAGGGCGAGACCTACAATGAGCAGTTCTTC; clone size: NA; V gene: TRBV9; J gene: TRBJ2-1; D gene: NA
CDR3 protein: CASKQTVAKNIQYF; CDR3 DNA: TGCGCCAGCAAGCAGACAGTAGCCAAAAACATTCAGTACTTC; clone size: NA; V gene: TRBV10-2; J gene: TRBJ2-4; D gene: NA
CDR3 protein: CAISQATDVHSGNTIYF; CDR3 DNA: TGTGCCATCAGCCAGGCCACAGACGTACACTCTGGAAACACCATATATTTT; clone size: NA; V gene: TRBV10-3; J gene: TRBJ1-3; D gene: NA
CDR3 protein: CASSLWENTEAFF; CDR3 DNA: TGTGCCAGCAGCTTATGGGAGAACACTGAAGCTTTCTTT; clone size: NA; V gene: TRBV7-7; J gene: TRBJ1-1; D gene: NA
CDR3 protein: CASRRWTSENNEQFF; CDR3 DNA: TGTGCCAGCAGGCGTTGGACTAGCGAAAACAATGAGCAGTTCTTC; clone size: NA; V gene: TRBV11-2; J gene: TRBJ2-1; D gene: TRBD2
CDR3 protein: CASSFTGPPAFF; CDR3 DNA: TGTGCCAGCAGCTTTACAGGGCCGCCAGCTTTCTTT; clone size: NA; V gene: TRBV7-2; J gene: TRBJ1-1; D gene: NA
CDR3 protein: CASSYQQGATGELFF; CDR3 DNA: TGTGCCAGCAGTTACCAACAGGGGGCGACCGGGGAGCTGTTTTTT; clone size: NA; V gene: TRBV6-5; J gene: TRBJ2-2; D gene: TRBD1
CDR3 protein: CASSLDSWDSRNNQPQHF; CDR3 DNA: TGTGCCAGCAGCTTAGATTCCTGGGACAGCAGAAACAATCAGCCCCAGCATTTT; clone size: NA; V gene: TRBV7-9; J gene: TRBJ1-5; D gene: TRBD1
CDR3 protein: CASSQEILGSPQHF; CDR3 DNA: TGCGCCAGCAGCCAAGAGATCCTTGGTTCGCCCCAGCATTTT; clone size: NA; V gene: TRBV4-1; J gene: TRBJ1-5; D gene: NA
CDR3 protein: CASTQNPTEQYF; CDR3 DNA: TGTGCCAGCACCCAAAACCCGACCGAGCAGTACTTC; clone size: NA; V gene: TRBV28; J gene: TRBJ2-7; D gene: NA
CDR3 protein: CAISEGSGSTDTQYF; CDR3 DNA: TGTGCCATCAGTGAAGGTAGCGGGAGCACAGATACGCAGTATTTT; clone size: NA; V gene: TRBV10-3; J gene: TRBJ2-3; D gene: TRBD2
CDR3 protein: CAWERWSSYNEQFF; CDR3 DNA: TGTGCCTGGGAACGCTGGAGCTCCTACAATGAGCAGTTCTTC; clone size: few; V gene: TRBV30; J gene: TRBJ2-1; D gene: NA